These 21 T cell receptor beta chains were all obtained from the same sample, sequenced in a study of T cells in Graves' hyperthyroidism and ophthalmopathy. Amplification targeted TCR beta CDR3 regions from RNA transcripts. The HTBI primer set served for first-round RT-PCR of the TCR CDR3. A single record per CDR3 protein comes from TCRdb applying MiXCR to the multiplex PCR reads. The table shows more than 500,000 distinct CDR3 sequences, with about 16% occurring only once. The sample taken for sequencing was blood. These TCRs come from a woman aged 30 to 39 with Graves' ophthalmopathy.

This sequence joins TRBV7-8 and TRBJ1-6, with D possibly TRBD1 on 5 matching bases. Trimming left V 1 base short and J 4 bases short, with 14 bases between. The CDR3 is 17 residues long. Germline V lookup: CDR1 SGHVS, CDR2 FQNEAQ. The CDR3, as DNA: TGTGCCAGCAGCTTAGGGACAATGGGTGGTTATAATTCACCCCTCCACTTT. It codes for CASSLGTMGGYNSPLHF.

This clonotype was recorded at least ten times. CDR3 protein: CASSPQTGGGAEQYF. The CDR3, as DNA: TGTGCCAGCAGCCCACAAACCGGGGGGGGTGCCGAGCAGTACTTC. The V gene is TRBV7-2, the J gene TRBJ2-7; 8 nucleotides line up with TRBD2. Germline V gene lookup returns CDR1 SGHTA and CDR2 FQGNSA. The CDR3 runs to 15 residues. V lost 5 bases and J lost 6; bases outside the gene matches: 12. Looking up the rest from reference TRBV7-2 and TRBJ2-7 gives the full variable domain: GAGVSQSPSNKVTEKGKDVELRCDPISGHTALYWYRQSLGQGLEFLIYFQGNSAPDKSGLPSDRFSAERTGGSVSTLTIQRTQQEDSAVYLCASSPQTGGGAEQYFGPGTRLTVT.

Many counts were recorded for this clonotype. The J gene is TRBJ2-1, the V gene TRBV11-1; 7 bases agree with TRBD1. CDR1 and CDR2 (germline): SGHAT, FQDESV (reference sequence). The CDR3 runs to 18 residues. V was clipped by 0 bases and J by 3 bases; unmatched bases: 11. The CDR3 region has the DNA TGTGCCAGCAGCTTAGCGCTTGCAGGGGGTAATATCTACAATGAGCAGTTCTTC. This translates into CASSLALAGGNIYNEQFF.

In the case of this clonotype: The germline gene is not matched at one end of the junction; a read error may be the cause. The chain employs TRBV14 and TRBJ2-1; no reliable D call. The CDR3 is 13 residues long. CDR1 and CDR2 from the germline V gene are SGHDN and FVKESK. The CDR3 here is CASSQDPDNGQFF. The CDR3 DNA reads TGTGCCAGCAGCCAAGATCCCGACAATGGGCAGTTCTTC.

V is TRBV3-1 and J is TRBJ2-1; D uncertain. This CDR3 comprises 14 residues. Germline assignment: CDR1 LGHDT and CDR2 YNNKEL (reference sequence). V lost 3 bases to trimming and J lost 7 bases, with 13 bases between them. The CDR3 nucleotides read TGTGCCAGCAGCCAGCTTCTACTACCAAATGAGCAGTTCTTC. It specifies CASSQLLLPNEQFF.

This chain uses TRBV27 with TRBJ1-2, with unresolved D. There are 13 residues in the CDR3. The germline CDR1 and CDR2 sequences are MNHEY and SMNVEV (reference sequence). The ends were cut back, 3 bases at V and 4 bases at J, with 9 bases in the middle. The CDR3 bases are TGTGCCAGCAGTTTTGGTCCTTCCTATGGCTACACCTTC. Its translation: CASSFGPSYGYTF.

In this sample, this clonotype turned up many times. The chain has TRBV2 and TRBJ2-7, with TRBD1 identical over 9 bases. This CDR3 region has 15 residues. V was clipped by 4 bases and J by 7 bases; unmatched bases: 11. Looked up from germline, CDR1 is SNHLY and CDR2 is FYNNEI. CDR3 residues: CASSADRGGLREQYF. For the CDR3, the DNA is TGTGCCAGCAGTGCGGACAGGGGTGGGTTACGGGAGCAGTACTTC.

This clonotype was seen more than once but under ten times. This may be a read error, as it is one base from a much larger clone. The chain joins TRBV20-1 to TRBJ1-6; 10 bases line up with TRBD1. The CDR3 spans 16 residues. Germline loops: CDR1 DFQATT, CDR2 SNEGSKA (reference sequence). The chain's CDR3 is CGARAGGQGVNSPLHF. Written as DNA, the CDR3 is TGCGGTGCTAGAGCGGGTGGACAGGGGGTTAATTCACCCCTCCACTTT.

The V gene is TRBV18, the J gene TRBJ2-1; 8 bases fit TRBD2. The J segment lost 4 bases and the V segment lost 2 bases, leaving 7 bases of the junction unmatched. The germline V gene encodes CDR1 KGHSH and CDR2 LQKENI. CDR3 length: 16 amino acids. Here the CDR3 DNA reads TGTGCCAGCTCACCAAAGGAGCGGGGGACTTACAATGAGCAGTTCTTC. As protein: CASSPKERGTYNEQFF.

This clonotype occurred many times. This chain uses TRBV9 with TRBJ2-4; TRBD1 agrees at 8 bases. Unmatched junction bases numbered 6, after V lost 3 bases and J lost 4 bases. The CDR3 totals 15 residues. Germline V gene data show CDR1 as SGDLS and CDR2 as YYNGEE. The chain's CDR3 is CASSAFRDRKNIQYF. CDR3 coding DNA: TGTGCCAGCAGCGCGTTCCGGGACAGGAAAAACATTCAGTACTTC.

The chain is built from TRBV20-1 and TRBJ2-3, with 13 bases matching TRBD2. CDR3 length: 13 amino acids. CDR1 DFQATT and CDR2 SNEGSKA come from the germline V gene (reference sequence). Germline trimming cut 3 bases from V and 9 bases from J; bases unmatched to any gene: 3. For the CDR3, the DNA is TGCAGTGCTAGCGGGACTAGCGGGACCACGCAGTATTTT. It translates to CSASGTSGTTQYF.

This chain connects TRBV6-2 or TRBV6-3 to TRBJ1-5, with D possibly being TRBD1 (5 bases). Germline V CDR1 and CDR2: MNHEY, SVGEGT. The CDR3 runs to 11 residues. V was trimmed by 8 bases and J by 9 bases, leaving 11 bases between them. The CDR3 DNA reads TGTGCCAGCTTCGGGGGGGGGCCCCAGCATTTT. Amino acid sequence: CASFGGGPQHF.

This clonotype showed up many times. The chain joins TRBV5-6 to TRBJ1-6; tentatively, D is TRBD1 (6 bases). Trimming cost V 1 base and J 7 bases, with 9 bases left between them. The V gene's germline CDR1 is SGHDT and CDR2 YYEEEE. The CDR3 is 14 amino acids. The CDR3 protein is CASSLRTVNSPLHF. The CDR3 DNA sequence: TGTGCCAGCAGCTTGCGGACAGTCAATTCACCCCTCCACTTT.

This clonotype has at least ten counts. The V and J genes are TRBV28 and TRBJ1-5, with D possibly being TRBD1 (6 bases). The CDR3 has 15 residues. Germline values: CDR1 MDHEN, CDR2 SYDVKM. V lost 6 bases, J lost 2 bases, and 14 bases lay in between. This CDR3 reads CASRWGRGGNQPQHF. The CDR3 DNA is TGTGCCAGCAGATGGGGCAGGGGAGGCAATCAGCCCCAGCATTTT.

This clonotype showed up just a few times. The CDR3 coding sequence is TGCAGTGCTAAAGGACTTGACTACGAGCAGTACTTC. Residues: CSAKGLDYEQYF. The rearrangement uses TRBV20-1 and TRBJ2-7; D is perhaps TRBD2 (5 bases). Germline assignment: CDR1 DFQATT and CDR2 SNEGSKA (reference sequence). Trimming cost V 4 bases and J 3 bases, with 10 bases left between them. The CDR3 has 12 residues.

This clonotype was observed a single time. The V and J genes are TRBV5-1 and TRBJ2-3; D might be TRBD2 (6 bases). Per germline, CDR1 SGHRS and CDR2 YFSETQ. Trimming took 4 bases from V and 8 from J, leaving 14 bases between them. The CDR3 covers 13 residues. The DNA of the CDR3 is TGCGCCAGCAGCCAAGGACTACACGGTACGCAGTATTTT. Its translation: CASSQGLHGTQYF.

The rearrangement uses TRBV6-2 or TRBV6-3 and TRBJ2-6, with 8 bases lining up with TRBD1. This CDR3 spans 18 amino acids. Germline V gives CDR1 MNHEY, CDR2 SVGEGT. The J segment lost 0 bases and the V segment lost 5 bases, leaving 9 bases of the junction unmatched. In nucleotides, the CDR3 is TGTGCCAGCAGTGACCCAGGGGGCTCCTCCTCTGGGGCCAACGTCCTGACTTTC. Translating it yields CASSDPGGSSSGANVLTF.

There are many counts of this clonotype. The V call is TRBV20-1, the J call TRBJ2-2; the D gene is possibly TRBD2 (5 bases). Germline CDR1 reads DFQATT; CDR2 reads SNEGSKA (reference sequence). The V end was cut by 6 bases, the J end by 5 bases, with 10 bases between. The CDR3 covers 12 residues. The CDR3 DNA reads TGCAGTGCCATTGAGGGAACCGGGGAGCTGTTTTTT. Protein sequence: CSAIEGTGELFF.

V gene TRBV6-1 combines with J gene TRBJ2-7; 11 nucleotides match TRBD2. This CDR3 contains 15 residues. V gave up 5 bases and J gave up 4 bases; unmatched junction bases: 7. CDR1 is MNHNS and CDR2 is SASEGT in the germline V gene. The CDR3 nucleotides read TGTGCCAGCAGTTCAGCTAGCGGGAGGACTTACGAGCAGTACTTC. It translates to CASSSASGRTYEQYF.

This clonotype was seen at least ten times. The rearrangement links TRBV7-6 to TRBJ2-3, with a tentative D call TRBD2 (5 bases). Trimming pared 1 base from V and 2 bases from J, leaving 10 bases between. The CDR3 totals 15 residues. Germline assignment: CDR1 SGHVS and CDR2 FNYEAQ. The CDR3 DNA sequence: TGTGCCAGCAGCTTAGGGACTGCTAACACAGATACGCAGTATTTT. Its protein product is CASSLGTANTDTQYF.

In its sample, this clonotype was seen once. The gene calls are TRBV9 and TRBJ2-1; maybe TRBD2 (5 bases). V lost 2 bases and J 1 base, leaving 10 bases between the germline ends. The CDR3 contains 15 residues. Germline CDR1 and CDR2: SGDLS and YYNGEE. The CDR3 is CASSVGGLSYNEQFF. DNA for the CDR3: TGTGCCAGCAGCGTGGGCGGGCTATCCTACAATGAGCAGTTCTTC.